The text below deals with one T cell receptor beta chain. The sample comes from a study of OX40 agonist ivuxolimab in advanced cancers. Study-wide context: Of the participants, about 40% had some prior anti-PD-1, anti-PD-L1 or anti-CTLA-4 therapy, which was allowed.

Per the germline V gene, CDR1 is KGHSH and CDR2 is LQKENI. V was cut by 3 bases and J by 6 bases, with 11 bases left in between. The CDR3 has 13 residues. The table came from immunoSEQ multiplex PCR; TCRdb's copy has only in-frame clones and leaves some out. Of roughly 20,000 clones listed, roughly 80% are singletons. Sequencing was performed on CD4+ or CD8+ T cells sorted from blood, taken in a trial of the OX40 agonist ivuxolimab. The chain links TRBV18 to TRBJ2-5; D remains ambiguous. The clonotype comes from an adult with an advanced solid tumor such as melanoma, head and neck, liver or kidney cancer. This CDR3 is CASSPRIGKTQYF. In DNA form, the CDR3 reads TGTGCCAGCTCACCTAGGATAGGGAAGACCCAGTACTTC.